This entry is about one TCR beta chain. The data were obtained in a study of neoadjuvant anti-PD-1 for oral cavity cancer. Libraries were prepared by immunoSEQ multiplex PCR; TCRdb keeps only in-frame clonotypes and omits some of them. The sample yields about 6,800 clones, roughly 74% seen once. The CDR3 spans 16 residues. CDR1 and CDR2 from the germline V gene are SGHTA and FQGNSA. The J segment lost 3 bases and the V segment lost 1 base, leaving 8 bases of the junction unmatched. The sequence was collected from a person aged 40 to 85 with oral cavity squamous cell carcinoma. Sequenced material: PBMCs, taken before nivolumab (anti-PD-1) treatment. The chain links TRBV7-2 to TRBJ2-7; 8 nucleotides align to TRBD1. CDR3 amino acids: CASSLVVGDRSYEQYF. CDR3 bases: TGTGCCAGCAGCTTAGTGGTGGGGGACAGGAGCTACGAGCAGTACTTC.